This is a list of T cell receptor beta chains from one sample in a study of chemoradiotherapy in HPV16-positive cancers. Here immunoSEQ multiplex PCR was the method, and the copy in TCRdb shows in-frame clones only, minus some. The sample carries a few thousand clones, about nine tenths recorded once. This sample comprised tumor tissue, obtained from a patient who underwent chemoradiotherapy. These receptors all stem from a human donor with HPV-associated anogenital cancer. Both conserved end residues are part of each CDR3. Fields, in order: V gene, J gene, CDR3 length, clone size, D gene, CDR3 protein, CDR3 DNA. The D gene is left open where the match is weak. For some rows the clone size is stated as once, few or many, or as a class when expanded; others skip it.

V gene: TRBV5-6; J gene: TRBJ1-3; CDR3 length: 15; clone size: .; D gene: .; CDR3 protein: CASSLGALSGNTIYF; CDR3 DNA: TGTGCCAGCAGCTTGGGAGCCCTCTCTGGAAACACCATATATTTT
V gene: TRBV4-1; J gene: TRBJ1-2; CDR3 length: 19; clone size: .; D gene: TRBD1; CDR3 protein: CASSQTPYSGGTVIYGYTF; CDR3 DNA: TGCGCCAGCAGCCAAACCCCGTACTCCGGGGGGACAGTGATCTATGGCTACACCTTC
V gene: TRBV7-8; J gene: TRBJ1-2; CDR3 length: 15; clone size: .; D gene: TRBD1; CDR3 protein: CASSPERGQVYGYTF; CDR3 DNA: TGTGCCAGCAGCCCGGAGAGGGGGCAGGTCTATGGCTACACCTTC
V gene: TRBV11-2; J gene: TRBJ2-1; CDR3 length: 14; clone size: .; D gene: .; CDR3 protein: CASSLASGKNEQFF; CDR3 DNA: TGTGCCAGCAGCTTAGCGTCAGGGAAGAATGAGCAGTTCTTC
V gene: TRBV7-2; J gene: TRBJ2-7; CDR3 length: 13; clone size: .; D gene: .; CDR3 protein: CASSLVRSYEQYF; CDR3 DNA: TGTGCCAGCAGCCTTGTCCGCTCCTACGAGCAGTACTTC
V gene: TRBV7-2; J gene: TRBJ2-1; CDR3 length: 17; clone size: once; D gene: TRBD2; CDR3 protein: CASSWGLAGGVYNEQFF; CDR3 DNA: TGTGCCAGCAGCTGGGGACTAGCGGGGGGAGTTTACAATGAGCAGTTCTTC
V gene: TRBV19; J gene: TRBJ2-2; CDR3 length: 15; clone size: .; D gene: TRBD1; CDR3 protein: CASSMRQGSTGELFF; CDR3 DNA: TGTGCCAGTAGTATGAGACAGGGAAGTACCGGGGAGCTGTTTTTT
V gene: TRBV11-2; J gene: TRBJ1-1; CDR3 length: 15; clone size: .; D gene: .; CDR3 protein: CASSSGHPVATEAFF; CDR3 DNA: TGTGCCAGCAGCTCCGGACACCCGGTGGCCACTGAAGCTTTCTTT
V gene: TRBV30; J gene: TRBJ1-5; CDR3 length: 16; clone size: .; D gene: .; CDR3 protein: CAWSVEGRESNQPQHF; CDR3 DNA: TGTGCCTGGAGTGTAGAGGGCCGGGAGAGCAATCAGCCCCAGCATTTT
V gene: TRBV19; J gene: TRBJ2-7; CDR3 length: 14; clone size: .; D gene: .; CDR3 protein: CASSLVFPTYEQYF; CDR3 DNA: TGTGCCAGTAGTCTTGTCTTCCCTACCTACGAGCAGTACTTC
V gene: TRBV9; J gene: TRBJ2-6; CDR3 length: 15; clone size: .; D gene: .; CDR3 protein: CASSARTRGANVLTF; CDR3 DNA: TGTGCCAGCAGCGCCCGTACACGGGGGGCCAACGTCCTGACTTTC
V gene: TRBV30; J gene: TRBJ1-4; CDR3 length: 14; clone size: .; D gene: .; CDR3 protein: CAWSDSGVGEKLFF; CDR3 DNA: TGTGCCTGGAGTGATTCAGGGGTTGGAGAAAAACTGTTTTTT
V gene: TRBV2; J gene: TRBJ2-7; CDR3 length: 12; clone size: .; D gene: TRBD2; CDR3 protein: CASRMTSAEQYF; CDR3 DNA: TGTGCCAGCAGAATGACTAGCGCCGAGCAGTACTTC
V gene: TRBV10-3; J gene: TRBJ2-3; CDR3 length: 13; clone size: .; D gene: .; CDR3 protein: CAISVGEADTQYF; CDR3 DNA: TGTGCCATCAGTGTTGGGGAGGCAGATACGCAGTATTTT
V gene: TRBV28; J gene: TRBJ1-5; CDR3 length: 15; clone size: .; D gene: .; CDR3 protein: CASRKQGGGNQPQHF; CDR3 DNA: TGTGCCAGCAGAAAACAGGGTGGAGGCAATCAGCCCCAGCATTTT
V gene: TRBV27; J gene: TRBJ2-3; CDR3 length: 14; clone size: .; D gene: .; CDR3 protein: CASSRQTSTDTQYF; CDR3 DNA: TGTGCCAGCAGTAGACAGACTAGCACAGATACGCAGTATTTT
V gene: TRBV2; J gene: TRBJ1-4; CDR3 length: 15; clone size: .; D gene: TRBD1; CDR3 protein: CASSESPARGEKLFF; CDR3 DNA: TGTGCCAGCAGTGAATCCCCCGCCAGGGGGGAAAAACTGTTTTTT
V gene: TRBV6-6; J gene: TRBJ1-2; CDR3 length: 16; clone size: .; D gene: .; CDR3 protein: CASSQGLPPRLLRYTF; CDR3 DNA: TGTGCCAGCAGTCAGGGGTTGCCGCCGCGTCTGTTACGCTACACCTTC
V gene: TRBV5-1; J gene: TRBJ2-5; CDR3 length: 13; clone size: .; D gene: .; CDR3 protein: CASSIGQQETQYF; CDR3 DNA: TGCGCCAGCAGCATCGGGCAGCAAGAGACCCAGTACTTC
V gene: TRBV7-9; J gene: TRBJ2-2; CDR3 length: 12; clone size: .; D gene: .; CDR3 protein: CASSRDTGELFF; CDR3 DNA: TGTGCCAGCAGCCGGGATACCGGGGAGCTGTTTTTT
V gene: TRBV29-1; J gene: TRBJ1-4; CDR3 length: 13; clone size: .; D gene: .; CDR3 protein: CSVEDGTNEKLFF; CDR3 DNA: TGCAGCGTTGAGGACGGAACTAATGAAAAACTGTTTTTT
V gene: TRBV6-5; J gene: TRBJ2-5; CDR3 length: 14; clone size: .; D gene: .; CDR3 protein: CASSYSQAAETQYF; CDR3 DNA: TGTGCCAGCAGTTACTCACAGGCCGCGGAGACCCAGTACTTC
V gene: TRBV19; J gene: TRBJ2-3; CDR3 length: 14; clone size: .; D gene: .; CDR3 protein: CASSIDGVPDTQYF; CDR3 DNA: TGTGCCAGTAGTATAGATGGAGTCCCTGATACGCAGTATTTT
V gene: TRBV28; J gene: TRBJ2-7; CDR3 length: 14; clone size: .; D gene: TRBD2; CDR3 protein: CASSPTLAGYEQYF; CDR3 DNA: TGTGCCAGCAGTCCGACCCTAGCGGGCTACGAGCAGTACTTC
V gene: TRBV7-7; J gene: TRBJ1-1; CDR3 length: 15; clone size: .; D gene: .; CDR3 protein: CASSPPPWWNTEAFF; CDR3 DNA: TGTGCTAGCAGCCCTCCCCCGTGGTGGAACACTGAAGCTTTCTTT
V gene: TRBV7-8; J gene: TRBJ2-1; CDR3 length: 13; clone size: .; D gene: .; CDR3 protein: CASSSNLLNEQFF; CDR3 DNA: TGTGCCAGCAGCTCCAATCTCCTGAATGAGCAGTTCTTC
V gene: TRBV19; J gene: TRBJ1-2; CDR3 length: 15; clone size: .; D gene: .; CDR3 protein: CASSIVAGTQTGYTF; CDR3 DNA: TGTGCCAGTAGTATAGTGGCCGGGACTCAAACGGGCTACACCTTC
V gene: TRBV11-2; J gene: TRBJ2-1; CDR3 length: 15; clone size: .; D gene: TRBD1; CDR3 protein: CASSRTGTGYNEQFF; CDR3 DNA: TGTGCCAGCAGTCGGACCGGGACAGGGTACAATGAGCAGTTCTTC
V gene: TRBV5-8; J gene: TRBJ2-1; CDR3 length: 16; clone size: .; D gene: TRBD2; CDR3 protein: CASSFPSAGGLLEQFF; CDR3 DNA: TGTGCCAGCAGCTTCCCCTCAGCGGGGGGGCTCCTTGAGCAGTTCTTC
V gene: TRBV29-1; J gene: TRBJ2-5; CDR3 length: 15; clone size: once; D gene: TRBD2; CDR3 protein: CSVELAGGRQETQYF; CDR3 DNA: TGCAGCGTTGAGTTAGCGGGGGGCCGCCAAGAGACCCAGTACTTC
V gene: TRBV2; J gene: TRBJ1-4; CDR3 length: 15; clone size: .; D gene: TRBD1; CDR3 protein: CASSFTGGTNEKLFF; CDR3 DNA: TGTGCCAGCAGTTTTACAGGGGGAACTAATGAAAAACTGTTTTTT
V gene: TRBV10-3; J gene: TRBJ1-4; CDR3 length: 14; clone size: .; D gene: .; CDR3 protein: CAISDRGYSEKLFF; CDR3 DNA: TGTGCCATCAGTGATCGGGGATATTCTGAAAAACTGTTTTTT
V gene: TRBV5-6; J gene: TRBJ2-5; CDR3 length: 11; clone size: .; D gene: .; CDR3 protein: CASSLQETQYF; CDR3 DNA: TGTGCCAGCAGCCTGCAAGAGACCCAGTACTTC
V gene: TRBV29-1; J gene: TRBJ1-6; CDR3 length: 13; clone size: .; D gene: .; CDR3 protein: CSVRDVANSPLHF; CDR3 DNA: TGCAGCGTTCGGGACGTTGCGAACTCACCCCTCCACTTT
V gene: TRBV2; J gene: TRBJ2-7; CDR3 length: 12; clone size: few; D gene: .; CDR3 protein: CASSEAQHGQYF; CDR3 DNA: TGTGCCAGCAGTGAGGCGCAGCATGGGCAGTACTTC